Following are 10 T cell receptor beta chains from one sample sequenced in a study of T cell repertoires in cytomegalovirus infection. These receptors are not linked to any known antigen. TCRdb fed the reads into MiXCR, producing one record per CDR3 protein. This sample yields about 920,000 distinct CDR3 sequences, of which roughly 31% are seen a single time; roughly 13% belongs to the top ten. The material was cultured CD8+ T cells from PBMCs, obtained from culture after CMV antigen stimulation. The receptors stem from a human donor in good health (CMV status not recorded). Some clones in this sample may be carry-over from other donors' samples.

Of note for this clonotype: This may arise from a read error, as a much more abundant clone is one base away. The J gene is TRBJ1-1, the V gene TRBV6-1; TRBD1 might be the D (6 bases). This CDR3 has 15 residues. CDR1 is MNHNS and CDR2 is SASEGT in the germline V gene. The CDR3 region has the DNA TGTGTCAGCACTCCGGGACAACCGGTGAACACTGAAGCTTTCTTT. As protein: CVSTPGQPVNTEAFF.

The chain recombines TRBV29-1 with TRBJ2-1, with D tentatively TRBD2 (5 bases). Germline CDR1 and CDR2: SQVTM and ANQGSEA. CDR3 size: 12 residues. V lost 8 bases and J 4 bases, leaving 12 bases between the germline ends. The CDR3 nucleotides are TGCAGCTTCAACGGGGTGTACAATGAGCAGTTCTTC. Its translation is CSFNGVYNEQFF.

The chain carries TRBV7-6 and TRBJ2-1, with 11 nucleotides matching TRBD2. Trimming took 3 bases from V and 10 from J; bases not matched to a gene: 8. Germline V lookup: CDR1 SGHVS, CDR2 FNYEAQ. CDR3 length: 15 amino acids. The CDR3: CASSFSGGAQGEQFF. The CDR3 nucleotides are TGTGCCAGCAGCTTTAGCGGGGGGGCTCAGGGGGAGCAGTTCTTC.

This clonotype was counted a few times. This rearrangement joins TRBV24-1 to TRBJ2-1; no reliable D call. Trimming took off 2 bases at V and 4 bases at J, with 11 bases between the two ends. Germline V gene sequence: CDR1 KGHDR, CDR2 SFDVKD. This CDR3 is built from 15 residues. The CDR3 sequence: CATSDSLDRYNEQFF. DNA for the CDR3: TGTGCCACCAGTGATTCCCTGGACCGTTACAATGAGCAGTTCTTC.

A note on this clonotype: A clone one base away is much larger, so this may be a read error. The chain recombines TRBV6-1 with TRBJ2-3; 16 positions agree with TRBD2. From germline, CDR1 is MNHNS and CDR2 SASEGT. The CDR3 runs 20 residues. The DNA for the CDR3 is TGTGCCAACAGTGAAGCGCGGGGACTAGCGGGGGGGCCAGAATCAGATACGCAGTATTTT. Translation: CANSEARGLAGGPESDTQYF.

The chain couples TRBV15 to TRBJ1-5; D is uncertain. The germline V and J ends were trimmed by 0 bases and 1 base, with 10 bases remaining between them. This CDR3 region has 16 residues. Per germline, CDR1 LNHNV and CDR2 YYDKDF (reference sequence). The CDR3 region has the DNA TGTGCCACCAGCAGAGATAAGACGAACAGCAATCAGCCCCAGCATTTT. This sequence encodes CATSRDKTNSNQPQHF. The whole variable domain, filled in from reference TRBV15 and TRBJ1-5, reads DAMVIQNPRYQVTQFGKPVTLSCSQTLNHNVMYWYQQKSSQAPKLLFHYYDKDFNNEADTPDNFQSRRPNTSFCFLDIRSPGLGDTAMYLCATSRDKTNSNQPQHFGDGTRLSIL.

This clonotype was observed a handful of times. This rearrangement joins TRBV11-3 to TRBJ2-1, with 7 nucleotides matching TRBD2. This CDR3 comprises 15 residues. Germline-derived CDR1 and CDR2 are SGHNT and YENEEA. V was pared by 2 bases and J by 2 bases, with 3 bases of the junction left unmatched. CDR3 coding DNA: TGTGCCAGCAGCTTACGGGGGGTGCCCTACAATGAGCAGTTCTTC. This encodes CASSLRGVPYNEQFF. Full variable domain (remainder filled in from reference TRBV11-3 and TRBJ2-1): EAGVVQSPRYKIIEKKQPVAFWCNPISGHNTLYWYLQNLGQGPELLIRYENEEAVDDSQLPKDRFSAERLKGVDSTLKIQPAELGDSAVYLCASSLRGVPYNEQFFGPGTRLTVL.

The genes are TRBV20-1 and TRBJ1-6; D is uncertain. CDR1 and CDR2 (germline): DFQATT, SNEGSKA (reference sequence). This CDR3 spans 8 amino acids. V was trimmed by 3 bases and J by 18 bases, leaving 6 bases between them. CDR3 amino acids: CSASPYHF. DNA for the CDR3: TGCAGTGCTAGCCCGTACCACTTT.

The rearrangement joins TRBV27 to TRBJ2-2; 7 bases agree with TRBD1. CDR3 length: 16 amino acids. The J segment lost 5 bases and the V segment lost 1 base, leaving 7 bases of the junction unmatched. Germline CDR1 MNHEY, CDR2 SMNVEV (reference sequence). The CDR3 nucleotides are TGTGCCAGCAGTTTATTGGGGACAGTTTCGACCGGGGAGCTGTTTTTT. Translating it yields CASSLLGTVSTGELFF.

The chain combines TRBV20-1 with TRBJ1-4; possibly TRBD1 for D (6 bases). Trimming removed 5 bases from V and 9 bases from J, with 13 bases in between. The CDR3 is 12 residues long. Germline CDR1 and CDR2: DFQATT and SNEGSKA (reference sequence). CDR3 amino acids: CSAYRDLQKLFF. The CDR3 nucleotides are TGCAGTGCTTACAGGGACCTCCAAAAACTGTTTTTT.